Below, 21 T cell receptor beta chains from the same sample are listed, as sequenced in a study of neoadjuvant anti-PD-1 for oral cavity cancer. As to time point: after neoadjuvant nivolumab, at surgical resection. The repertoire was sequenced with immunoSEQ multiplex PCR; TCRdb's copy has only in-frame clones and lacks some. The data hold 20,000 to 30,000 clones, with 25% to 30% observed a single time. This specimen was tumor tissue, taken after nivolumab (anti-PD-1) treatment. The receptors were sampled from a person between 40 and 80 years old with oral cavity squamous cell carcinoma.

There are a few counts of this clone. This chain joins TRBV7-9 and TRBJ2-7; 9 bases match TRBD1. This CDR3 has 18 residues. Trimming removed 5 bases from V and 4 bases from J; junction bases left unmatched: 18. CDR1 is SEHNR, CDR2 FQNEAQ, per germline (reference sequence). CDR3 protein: CASSQIVSGTGLPYEQYF. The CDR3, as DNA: TGTGCCAGCAGCCAAATAGTCTCCGGGACAGGGTTACCTTACGAGCAGTACTTC. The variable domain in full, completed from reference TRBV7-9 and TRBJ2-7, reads DTGVSQNPRHKITKRGQNVTFRCDPISEHNRLYWYRQTLGQGPEFLTYFQNEAQLEKSRLLSDRFSAERPKGSFSTLEIQRTEQGDSAMYLCASSQIVSGTGLPYEQYFGPGTRLTVT.

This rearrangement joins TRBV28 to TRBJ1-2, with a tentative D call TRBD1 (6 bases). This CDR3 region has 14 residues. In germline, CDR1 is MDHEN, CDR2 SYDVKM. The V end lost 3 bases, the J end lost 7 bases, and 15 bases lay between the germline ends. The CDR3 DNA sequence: TGTGCCAGCAGTTTGGCGCAGGGGTATGGTGGCTACACCTTC. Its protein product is CASSLAQGYGGYTF.

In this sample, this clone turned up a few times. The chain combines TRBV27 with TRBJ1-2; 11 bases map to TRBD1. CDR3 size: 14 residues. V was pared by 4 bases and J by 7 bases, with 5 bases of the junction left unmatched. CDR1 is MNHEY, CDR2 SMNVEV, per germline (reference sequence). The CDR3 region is CASSSTGTGGGYTF. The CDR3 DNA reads TGTGCCAGCAGTTCAACCGGGACAGGGGGTGGCTACACCTTC.

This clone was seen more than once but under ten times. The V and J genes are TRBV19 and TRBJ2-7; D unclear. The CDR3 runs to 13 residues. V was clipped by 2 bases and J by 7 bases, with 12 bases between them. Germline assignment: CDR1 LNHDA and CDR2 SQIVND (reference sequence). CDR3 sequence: CASSISPSGEQYF. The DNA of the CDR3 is TGTGCCAGTAGTATATCCCCTTCCGGGGAGCAGTACTTC.

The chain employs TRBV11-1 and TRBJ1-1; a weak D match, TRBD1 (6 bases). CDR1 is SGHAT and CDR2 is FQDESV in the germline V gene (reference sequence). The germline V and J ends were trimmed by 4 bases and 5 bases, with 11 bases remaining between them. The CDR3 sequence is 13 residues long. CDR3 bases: TGTGCCAGCAGCTCACAGGGTTATACTGAAGCTTTCTTT. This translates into CASSSQGYTEAFF.

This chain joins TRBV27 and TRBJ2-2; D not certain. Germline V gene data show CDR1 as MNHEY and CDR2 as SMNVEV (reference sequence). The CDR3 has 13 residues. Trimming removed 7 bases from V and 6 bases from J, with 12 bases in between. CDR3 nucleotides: TGTGCCAGCAAGGGCGCCGCCGCCGGGGAGCTGTTTTTT. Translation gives CASKGAAAGELFF.

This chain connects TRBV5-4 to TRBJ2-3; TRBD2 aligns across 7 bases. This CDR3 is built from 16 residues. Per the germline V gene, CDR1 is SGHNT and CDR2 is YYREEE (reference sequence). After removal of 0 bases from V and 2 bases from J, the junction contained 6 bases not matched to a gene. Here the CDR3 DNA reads TGTGCCAGCAGCTTGGGTCGGGGAGGGAACACAGATACGCAGTATTTT. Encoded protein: CASSLGRGGNTDTQYF.

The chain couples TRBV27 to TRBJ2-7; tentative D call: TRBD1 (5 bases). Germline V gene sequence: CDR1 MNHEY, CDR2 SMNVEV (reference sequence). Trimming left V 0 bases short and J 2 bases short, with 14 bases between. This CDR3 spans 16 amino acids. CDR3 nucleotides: TGTGCCAGCAGTTTATCCAACGGCAGGGTAGCCTACGAGCAGTACTTC. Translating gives CASSLSNGRVAYEQYF.

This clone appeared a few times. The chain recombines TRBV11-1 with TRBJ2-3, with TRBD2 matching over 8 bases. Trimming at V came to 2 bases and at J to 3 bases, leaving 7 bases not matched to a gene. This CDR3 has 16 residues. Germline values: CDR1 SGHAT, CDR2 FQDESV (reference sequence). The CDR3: CASSLIAGGSTDTQYF. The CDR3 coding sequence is TGTGCCAGCAGCTTAATCGCGGGAGGATCTACAGATACGCAGTATTTT.

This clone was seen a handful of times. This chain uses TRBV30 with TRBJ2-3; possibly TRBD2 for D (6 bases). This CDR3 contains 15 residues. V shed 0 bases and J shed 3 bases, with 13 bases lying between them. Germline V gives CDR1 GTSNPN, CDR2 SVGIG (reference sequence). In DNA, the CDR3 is TGTGCCTGGAGTGTTGGAATTGGGGGGACAGATACGCAGTATTTT. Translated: CAWSVGIGGTDTQYF.

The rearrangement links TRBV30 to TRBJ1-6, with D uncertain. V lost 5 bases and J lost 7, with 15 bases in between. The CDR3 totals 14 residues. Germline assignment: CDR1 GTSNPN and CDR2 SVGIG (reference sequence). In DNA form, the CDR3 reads TGTGCCTGGGGAGGACGCGGGCCAAATTCACCCCTCCACTTT. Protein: CAWGGRGPNSPLHF.

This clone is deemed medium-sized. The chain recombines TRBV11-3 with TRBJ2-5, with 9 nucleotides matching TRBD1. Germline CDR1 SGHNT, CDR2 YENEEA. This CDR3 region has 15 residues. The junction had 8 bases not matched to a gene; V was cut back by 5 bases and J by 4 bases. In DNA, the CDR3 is TGTGCCAGCAGCCTAAGACAGGGGGATACAGAGACCCAGTACTTC. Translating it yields CASSLRQGDTETQYF.

The CDR3 spells CASSVTGASYEQYF. In DNA form, the CDR3 reads TGCGCCAGCAGTGTGACGGGGGCCTCCTACGAGCAGTACTTC. The chain has TRBV10-2 and TRBJ2-7, with D perhaps matching TRBD1 or TRBD2 (6 bases each). The V gene's germline CDR1 is WSHSY and CDR2 SAAADI. CDR3 size: 14 residues. Between the trimmed V and J ends, which lost 4 bases and 0 bases, there was a span of 10 bases.

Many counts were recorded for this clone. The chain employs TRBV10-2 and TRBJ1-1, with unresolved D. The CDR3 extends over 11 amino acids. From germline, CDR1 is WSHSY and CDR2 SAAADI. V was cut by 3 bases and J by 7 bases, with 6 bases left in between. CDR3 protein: CASSDKSEAFF. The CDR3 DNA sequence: TGCGCCAGCAGTGATAAGAGTGAAGCTTTCTTT.

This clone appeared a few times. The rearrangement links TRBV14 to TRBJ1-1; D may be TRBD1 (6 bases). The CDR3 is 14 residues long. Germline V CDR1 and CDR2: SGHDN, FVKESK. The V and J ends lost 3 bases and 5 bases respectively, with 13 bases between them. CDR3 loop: CASSQLIRGTEAFF. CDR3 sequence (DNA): TGTGCCAGCAGCCAGCTCATCAGGGGAACTGAAGCTTTCTTT.

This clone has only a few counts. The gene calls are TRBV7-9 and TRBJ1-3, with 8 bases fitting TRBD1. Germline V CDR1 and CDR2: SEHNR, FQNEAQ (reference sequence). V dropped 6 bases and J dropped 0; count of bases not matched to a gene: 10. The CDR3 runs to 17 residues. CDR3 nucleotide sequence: TGTGCCAGCAGGGGGACAGGTTTCCTCTTCTCTGGAAACACCATATATTTT. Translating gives CASRGTGFLFSGNTIYF.

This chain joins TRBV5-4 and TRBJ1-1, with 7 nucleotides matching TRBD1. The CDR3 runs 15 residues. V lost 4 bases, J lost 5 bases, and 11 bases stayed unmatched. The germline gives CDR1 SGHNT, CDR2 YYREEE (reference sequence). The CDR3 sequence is CASSRYRGRDTEAFF. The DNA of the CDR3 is TGTGCCAGCAGCCGGTACAGGGGAAGGGATACTGAAGCTTTCTTT.

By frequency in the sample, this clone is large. CDR3 amino acids: CASSWGENTEAFF. Written as DNA, the CDR3 is TGTGCCAGCAGTTGGGGAGAGAACACTGAAGCTTTCTTT. The chain combines TRBV27 with TRBJ1-1; D call uncertain. Per the germline V gene, CDR1 is MNHEY and CDR2 is SMNVEV (reference sequence). The CDR3 consists of 13 residues. Trimming shortened V by 4 bases and J by 1 base, and 7 bases separated the two germline ends.

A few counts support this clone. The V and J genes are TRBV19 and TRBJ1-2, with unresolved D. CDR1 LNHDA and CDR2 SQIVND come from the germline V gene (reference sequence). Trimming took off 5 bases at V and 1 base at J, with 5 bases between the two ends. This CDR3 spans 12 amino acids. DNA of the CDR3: TGTGCCAGTAGTGCCCTTAACTATGGCTACACCTTC. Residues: CASSALNYGYTF.

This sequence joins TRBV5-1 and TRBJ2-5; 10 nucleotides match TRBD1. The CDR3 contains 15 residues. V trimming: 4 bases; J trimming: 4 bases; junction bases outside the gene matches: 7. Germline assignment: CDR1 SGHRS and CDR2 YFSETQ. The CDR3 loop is CASSRPGTGVETQYF. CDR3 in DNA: TGCGCCAGCAGCCGACCGGGGACAGGGGTAGAGACCCAGTACTTC. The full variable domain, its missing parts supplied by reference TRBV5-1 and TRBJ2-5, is KAGVTQTPRYLIKTRGQQVTLSCSPISGHRSVSWYQQTPGQGLQFLFEYFSETQRNKGNFPGRFSGRQFSNSRSEMNVSTLELGDSALYLCASSRPGTGVETQYFGPGTRLLVL.

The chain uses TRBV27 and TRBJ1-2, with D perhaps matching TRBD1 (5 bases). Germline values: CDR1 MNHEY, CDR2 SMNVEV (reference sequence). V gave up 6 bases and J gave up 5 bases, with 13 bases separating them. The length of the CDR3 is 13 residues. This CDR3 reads CASRFQGRYGYTF. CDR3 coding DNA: TGTGCCAGCAGATTCCAGGGAAGATATGGCTACACCTTC.